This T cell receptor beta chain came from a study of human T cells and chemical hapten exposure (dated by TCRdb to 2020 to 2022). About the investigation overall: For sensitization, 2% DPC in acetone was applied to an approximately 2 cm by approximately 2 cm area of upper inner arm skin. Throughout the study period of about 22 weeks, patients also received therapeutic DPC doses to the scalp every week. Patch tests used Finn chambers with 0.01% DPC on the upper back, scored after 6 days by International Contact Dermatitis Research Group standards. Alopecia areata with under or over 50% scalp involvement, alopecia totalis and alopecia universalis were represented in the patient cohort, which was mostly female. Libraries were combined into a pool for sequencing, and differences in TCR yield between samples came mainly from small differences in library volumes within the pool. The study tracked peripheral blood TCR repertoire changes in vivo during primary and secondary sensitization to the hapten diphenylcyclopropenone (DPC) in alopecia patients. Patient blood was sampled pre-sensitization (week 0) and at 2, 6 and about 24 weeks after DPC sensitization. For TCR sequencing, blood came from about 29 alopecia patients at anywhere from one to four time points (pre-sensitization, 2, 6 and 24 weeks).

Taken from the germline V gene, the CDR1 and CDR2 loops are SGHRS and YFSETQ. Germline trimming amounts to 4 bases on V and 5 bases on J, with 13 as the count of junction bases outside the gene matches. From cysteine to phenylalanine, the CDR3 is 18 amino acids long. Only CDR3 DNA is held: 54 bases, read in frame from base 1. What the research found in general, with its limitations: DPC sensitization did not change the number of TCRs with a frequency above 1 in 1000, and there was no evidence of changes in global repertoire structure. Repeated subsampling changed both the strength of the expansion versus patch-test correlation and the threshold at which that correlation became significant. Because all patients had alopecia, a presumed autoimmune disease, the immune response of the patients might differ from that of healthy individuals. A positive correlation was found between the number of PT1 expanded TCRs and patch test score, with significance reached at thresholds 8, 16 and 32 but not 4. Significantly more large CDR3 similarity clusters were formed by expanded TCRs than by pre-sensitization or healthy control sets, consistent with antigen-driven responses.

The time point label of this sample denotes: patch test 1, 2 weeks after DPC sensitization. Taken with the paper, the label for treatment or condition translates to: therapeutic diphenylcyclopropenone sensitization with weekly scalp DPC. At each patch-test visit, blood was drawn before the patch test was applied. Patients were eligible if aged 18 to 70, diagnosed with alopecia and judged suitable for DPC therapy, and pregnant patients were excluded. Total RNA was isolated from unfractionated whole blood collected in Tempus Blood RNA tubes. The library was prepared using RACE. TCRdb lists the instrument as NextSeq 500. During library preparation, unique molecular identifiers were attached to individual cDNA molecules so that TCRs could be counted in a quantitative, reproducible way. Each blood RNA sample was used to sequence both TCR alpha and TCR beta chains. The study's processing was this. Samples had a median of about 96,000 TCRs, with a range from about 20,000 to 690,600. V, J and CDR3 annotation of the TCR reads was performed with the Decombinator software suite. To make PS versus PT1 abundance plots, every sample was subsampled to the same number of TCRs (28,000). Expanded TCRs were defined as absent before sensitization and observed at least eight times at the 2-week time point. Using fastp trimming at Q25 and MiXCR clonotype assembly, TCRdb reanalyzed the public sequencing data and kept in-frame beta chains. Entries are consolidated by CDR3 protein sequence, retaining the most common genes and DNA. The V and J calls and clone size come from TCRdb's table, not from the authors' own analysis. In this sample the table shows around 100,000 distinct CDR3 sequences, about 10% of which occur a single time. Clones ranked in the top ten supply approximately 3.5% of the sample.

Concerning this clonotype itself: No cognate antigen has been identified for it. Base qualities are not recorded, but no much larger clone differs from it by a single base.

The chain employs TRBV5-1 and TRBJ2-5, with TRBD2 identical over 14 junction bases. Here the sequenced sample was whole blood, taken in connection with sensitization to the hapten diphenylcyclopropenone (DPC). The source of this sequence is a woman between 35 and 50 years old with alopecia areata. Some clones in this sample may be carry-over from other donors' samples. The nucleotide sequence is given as TGCGCCAGCAGCGCCGGGACTAGCGGGAGTTTACAAATGGAGACCCAGTACTTC. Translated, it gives CASSAGTSGSLQMETQYF.